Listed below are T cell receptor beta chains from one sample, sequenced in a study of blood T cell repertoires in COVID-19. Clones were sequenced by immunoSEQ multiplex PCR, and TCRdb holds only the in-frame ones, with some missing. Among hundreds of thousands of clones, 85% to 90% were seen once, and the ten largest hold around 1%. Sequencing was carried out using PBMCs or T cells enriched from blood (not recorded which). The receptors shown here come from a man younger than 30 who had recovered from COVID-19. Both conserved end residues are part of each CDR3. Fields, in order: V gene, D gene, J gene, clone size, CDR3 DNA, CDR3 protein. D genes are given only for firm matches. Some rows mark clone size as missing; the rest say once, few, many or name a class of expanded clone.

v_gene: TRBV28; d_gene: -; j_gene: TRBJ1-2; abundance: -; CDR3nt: TGTGCCAGCAGTTTATCCCAGTATGGCTACACCTTC; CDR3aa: CASSLSQYGYTF
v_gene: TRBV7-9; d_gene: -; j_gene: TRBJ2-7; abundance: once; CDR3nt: TGTGCCAGCAGCTCCGGGACAACCAACTACGAGCAGTACTTC; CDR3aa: CASSSGTTNYEQYF
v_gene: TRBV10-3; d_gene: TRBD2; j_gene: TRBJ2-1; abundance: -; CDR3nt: TGTGCCATCAGATCCGGGACTAGCGATGGAAATGAGCAGTTCTTC; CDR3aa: CAIRSGTSDGNEQFF
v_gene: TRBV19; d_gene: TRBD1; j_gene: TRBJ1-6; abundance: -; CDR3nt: TGTGCCAGTAAGTGGACAGGGGACACGAATTCACCCCTCCACTTT; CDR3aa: CASKWTGDTNSPLHF
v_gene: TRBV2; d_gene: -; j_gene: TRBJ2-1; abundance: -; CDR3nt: TGTGCCAGCGAGGCACCTTGGACTTTTATTAACCCCTCCTACAATGAGCAGTTCTTC; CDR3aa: CASEAPWTFINPSYNEQFF
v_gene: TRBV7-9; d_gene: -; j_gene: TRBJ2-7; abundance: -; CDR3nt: TGTGCCAGCAGCTTAGACGGGGACGAGCAGTACTTC; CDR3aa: CASSLDGDEQYF
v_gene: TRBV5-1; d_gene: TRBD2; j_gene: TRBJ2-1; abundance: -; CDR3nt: TGCGCCAGCAGCCAACCACTAGCGGGAGGGCTAAACAATGAGCAGTTCTTC; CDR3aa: CASSQPLAGGLNNEQFF
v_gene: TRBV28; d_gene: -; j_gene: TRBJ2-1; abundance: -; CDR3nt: TGTGCCAGCAGTTTAACGTGGACAGATTCCTACAATGAGCAGTTCTTC; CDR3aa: CASSLTWTDSYNEQFF
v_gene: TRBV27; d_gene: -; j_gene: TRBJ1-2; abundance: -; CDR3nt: TGTGCCAGCAGTTTATTAGGAGCAGGGGTGACGGAGGGCTACACCTTC; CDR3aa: CASSLLGAGVTEGYTF
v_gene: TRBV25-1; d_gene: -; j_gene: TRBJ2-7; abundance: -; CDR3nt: TGTGCCAGCAGTACCTCTAGCGTGGGCTACGAGCAGTACTTC; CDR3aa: CASSTSSVGYEQYF
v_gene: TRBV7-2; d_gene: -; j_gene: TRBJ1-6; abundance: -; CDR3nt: TGTGCCAGCAGCTTAGATGCGGGGCGGGTTTCACCCCTCCACTTT; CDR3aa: CASSLDAGRVSPLHF
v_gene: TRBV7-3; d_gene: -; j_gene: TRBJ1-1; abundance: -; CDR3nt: TGTGCCAGCAGCTTTAACAGGAACACTGAAGCTTTCTTT; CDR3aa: CASSFNRNTEAFF
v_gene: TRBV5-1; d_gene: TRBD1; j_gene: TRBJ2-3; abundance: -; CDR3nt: TGCGCCAGCAGCTTCTTCGTGGATACAGGGGATACAGATACGCAGTATTTT; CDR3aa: CASSFFVDTGDTDTQYF
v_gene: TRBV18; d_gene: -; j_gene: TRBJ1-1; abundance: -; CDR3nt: TGTGCCAGCTCATCCATAAGTACAGGGATCCCTGAAGCTTTCTTT; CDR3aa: CASSSISTGIPEAFF
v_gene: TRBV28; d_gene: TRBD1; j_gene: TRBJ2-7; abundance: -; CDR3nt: TGTGCCACCGGGACAGGGCACTACGAGCAGTACTTC; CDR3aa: CATGTGHYEQYF